The 27 T cell receptor beta chains presented below share a single source sample, sequenced in a study of T cell responses to AZD1222 COVID-19 vaccine. Method: immunoSEQ multiplex PCR; TCRdb's copy keeps in-frame clones and lacks some. The repertoire has about 150,000 clones, over 75% of them found once; the top ten carry around 8%. This material consisted of peripheral blood, taken on day 0 of AZD1222 vaccination. These receptors originate from an adult in good health.

J is TRBJ2-7 and V is TRBV6-5; TRBD1 or TRBD2 may be the D gene (5 bases each). Germline CDR1 is MNHEY and CDR2 is SVGAGI. This CDR3 comprises 13 residues. Deletions cut 5 bases from V and 3 bases from J, with 11 bases between. CDR3 protein: CASSPGAVYEQYF. CDR3 nucleotide sequence: TGTGCCAGCAGTCCCGGGGCGGTCTACGAGCAGTACTTC.

The chain carries TRBV5-1 and TRBJ1-3, with TRBD1 matching over 8 bases. V shed 4 bases, J shed 9 bases, and the junction held 6 bases outside the gene matches. Germline CDR1 and CDR2: SGHRS and YFSETQ. The CDR3 is 13 amino acids. The CDR3 DNA is TGCGCCAGCAGCACCGAACAGGGGGGCACCATATATTTT. This encodes CASSTEQGGTIYF.

The chain employs TRBV13 and TRBJ2-1; perhaps D is TRBD1 or TRBD2 (5 bases each). V lost 3 bases and J 12 bases, leaving 12 bases between the germline ends. CDR3 length equals 12 residues. Per the germline V gene, CDR1 is PRHDT and CDR2 is FYEKMQ (reference sequence). CDR3 protein: CASSFTGGGQFF. The CDR3 DNA sequence: TGTGCCAGCAGCTTCACAGGAGGCGGGCAGTTCTTC.

This clone appeared a single time. The chain joins TRBV19 to TRBJ1-5; 7 bases map to TRBD1. Germline CDR1 reads LNHDA; CDR2 reads SQIVND (reference sequence). Germline trimming cut 8 bases from V and 5 bases from J; bases unmatched to any gene: 9. The CDR3 has 14 residues. CDR3 sequence: CASQIQGWDQPQHF. For the CDR3, the DNA is TGTGCCAGTCAGATACAGGGGTGGGATCAGCCCCAGCATTTT.

The V call is TRBV15, the J call TRBJ2-7; D not certain. The germline V gene encodes CDR1 LNHNV and CDR2 YYDKDF (reference sequence). The CDR3 runs 14 residues. Trimming removed 2 bases from V and 1 base from J, with 9 bases in between. The CDR3 region has the DNA TGTGCCACCAGCAGACTCGCCGTGTCCTACGAGCAGTACTTC. Encoded protein: CATSRLAVSYEQYF.

This sequence joins TRBV18 and TRBJ1-6; no firm D call. V dropped 2 bases and J dropped 0 bases, with 11 bases sitting between them. CDR3 length: 17 residues. Germline assignment: CDR1 KGHSH and CDR2 LQKENI. The CDR3 nucleotides are TGTGCCAGCTCACCAATCGGTATCGGCTCCTATAATTCACCCCTCCACTTT. It codes for CASSPIGIGSYNSPLHF.

This chain connects TRBV19 to TRBJ2-1; either TRBD1 or TRBD2 may supply D (5 bases each). In germline, CDR1 is LNHDA, CDR2 SQIVND (reference sequence). Trimming left V 5 bases short and J 3 bases short, with 11 bases between. This CDR3 region has 14 residues. The CDR3 protein is CASSHGGGYNEQFF. DNA for the CDR3: TGTGCCAGTAGTCATGGGGGTGGCTACAATGAGCAGTTCTTC.

The chain combines TRBV6-6 with TRBJ2-1; 9 nucleotides match TRBD2. The V segment lost 2 bases and the J segment 6 bases; nucleotides outside the gene matches: 5. CDR3 length equals 15 residues. Germline assignment: CDR1 MNHNY and CDR2 SVGAGI (reference sequence). The CDR3 region is CASSYGAGGSNEQFF. The CDR3 DNA follows: TGTGCCAGCAGTTACGGGGCGGGAGGGAGCAATGAGCAGTTCTTC.

The chain couples TRBV28 to TRBJ1-2; D not certain. V lost 2 bases and J lost 8, with 12 bases in between. The V gene's germline CDR1 is MDHEN and CDR2 SYDVKM. The CDR3 is made up of 13 amino acids. The CDR3 nucleotides read TGTGCCAGCAGTTTAGACCCATACGAGGGCTACACCTTC. Protein product: CASSLDPYEGYTF.

Comments on this clone: Other DNA sequences of this sample code for an identical CDR3. This chain uses TRBV10-1 with TRBJ1-1; D is undetermined. The ends were cut back, 0 bases at V and 1 base at J, with 3 bases in the middle. CDR1 is WNHNN and CDR2 is SYGVQD in the germline V gene (reference sequence). CDR3 length: 13 amino acids. The chain's CDR3 is CASSESGNTEAFF. As DNA, the CDR3 is TGCGCCAGCAGTGAGTCAGGGAACACTGAAGCTTTCTTT.

The chain has TRBV2 and TRBJ1-3; no clear D. Per the germline V gene, CDR1 is SNHLY and CDR2 is FYNNEI. Between the trimmed V and J ends, which lost 6 bases and 4 bases, there was a span of 25 bases. CDR3 length: 18 amino acids. The CDR3 loop reads CASRMPAGWGNRGNTIYF. In nucleotides, the CDR3 is TGTGCCAGCAGAATGCCGGCCGGGTGGGGAAATCGGGGAAACACCATATATTTT.

The gene calls are TRBV9 and TRBJ1-1; no firm D call. Deletions cut 7 bases from V and 0 bases from J, with 10 bases between. Germline V gene lookup returns CDR1 SGDLS and CDR2 YYNGEE. This CDR3 has 13 amino acids. The DNA of the CDR3 is TGTGCCAGCGGAAAAAACTTGAACACTGAAGCTTTCTTT. It codes for CASGKNLNTEAFF.

J is TRBJ2-6 and V is TRBV2; tentatively, D is TRBD2 (5 bases). The germline V gene has CDR1 SNHLY and CDR2 FYNNEI. Trimming shortened V by 6 bases and J by 1 base, and 10 bases separated the two germline ends. The CDR3 spans 15 residues. CDR3 sequence (DNA): TGTGCCAGCAGCGCGACGGGGTCTGGGGCCAACGTCCTGACTTTC. Translating gives CASSATGSGANVLTF.

The chain is built from TRBV7-2 and TRBJ1-5; 9 bases are shared with TRBD1. CDR3 length: 16 residues. CDR1 and CDR2 (germline): SGHTA, FQGNSA. Unmatched junction bases numbered 8, after V lost 5 bases and J lost 3 bases. The CDR3 nucleotides read TGTGCCAGCAGCCCCCGGACAGGGGATTACAATCAGCCCCAGCATTTT. It codes for CASSPRTGDYNQPQHF.

The CDR3 here is CASRRDMNQPQHF. As DNA, the CDR3 is TGTGCCAGCAGGAGAGACATGAATCAGCCCCAGCATTTT. The gene calls are TRBV2 and TRBJ1-5, with D uncertain. There are 13 residues in the CDR3. The germline V and J ends were trimmed by 6 bases and 4 bases, with 10 bases remaining between them. Germline-derived CDR1 and CDR2 are SNHLY and FYNNEI.

This rearrangement joins TRBV18 to TRBJ1-4, with no clear D. Germline lookup yields CDR1 KGHSH and CDR2 LQKENI. There are 15 residues in the CDR3. The V gene lost 3 bases and the J gene lost 5 bases, with 13 bases spanning the gap. The CDR3 DNA sequence: TGTGCCAGCTCACCTCCGGAGAGACTCAATGAAAAACTGTTTTTT. Its protein is CASSPPERLNEKLFF.

Details on this clone: Other DNA sequences in the same sample also yield this CDR3. The rearrangement links TRBV2 to TRBJ1-1; TRBD1 aligns across 7 bases. CDR1 is SNHLY and CDR2 is FYNNEI in the germline V gene. Unmatched junction bases numbered 5, after V lost 6 bases and J lost 4 bases. The length of the CDR3 is 13 residues. The CDR3 reads CASRSSGGTEAFF. Here the CDR3 DNA reads TGTGCCAGCAGGAGTTCAGGGGGCACTGAAGCTTTCTTT.

The genes are TRBV27 and TRBJ2-7; 12 bases map to TRBD2. The germline V gene has CDR1 MNHEY and CDR2 SMNVEV (reference sequence). This CDR3 is built from 13 residues. The ends lost 6 bases at V and 3 bases at J; junction bases unmatched: 0. CDR3 nucleotide sequence: TGTGCCAGCAGACTAGCGGGAGGCTACGAGCAGTACTTC. Protein: CASRLAGGYEQYF.

Regarding this clone: The same CDR3 can be traced to other DNA sequences in this sample. DNA of the CDR3: TGTGCCAGCAGTTTGGGAGAGACCCAGTACTTC. This encodes CASSLGETQYF. The rearrangement uses TRBV12-3 or TRBV12-4 and TRBJ2-5, with D uncertain. With 3 bases removed from V and 4 bases from J, the gap between germline ends came to 3 bases. This CDR3 has 11 amino acids.

V usage is TRBV1 and J usage is TRBJ2-5. TRBV1 is a listed pseudogene. This CDR3 comprises 14 residues. The CDR3 sequence: CTSSQDDLVETQYF. The CDR3, as DNA: TGCACCAGCAGCCAAGATGACCTGGTGGAGACCCAGTACTTC.

The chain couples TRBV3-1 (or the pseudogene TRBV3-2) to TRBJ1-1, with TRBD1 as a possible D gene (6 bases). CDR3 length: 14 amino acids. V lost 8 bases and J 4 bases, leaving 17 bases between the germline ends. The germline V gene encodes CDR1 LGHDT and CDR2 YNNKEL (reference sequence). CDR3 protein: CASLGRGVGTEAFF. As DNA, the CDR3 is TGTGCCAGCCTCGGCAGGGGTGTAGGCACTGAAGCTTTCTTT.

This chain joins TRBV21-1 and TRBJ1-4; no DNA check was done on the table's D call, TRBD1. TRBV21-1 is noted as a pseudogene. The CDR3 extends over 14 amino acids. Here the CDR3 DNA reads TGTGCCAGCAGCAGGGGACAGGGGGGTGAAAAACTGTTTTTT. It codes for CASSRGQGGEKLFF.

This CDR3 is CASIAGTSSVDTQYF. In nucleotides, the CDR3 is TGTGCCAGCATCGCCGGGACTAGCTCAGTAGATACGCAGTATTTT. This chain connects TRBV27 to TRBJ2-3, with TRBD2 identical over 9 bases. The CDR3 contains 15 residues. CDR1 MNHEY and CDR2 SMNVEV come from the germline V gene (reference sequence). The ends lost 7 bases at V and 5 bases at J; junction bases unmatched: 10.

The genes are TRBV10-3 and TRBJ2-2, with D hard to call. The CDR3 consists of 13 residues. CDR1 and CDR2 (germline): ENHRY, SYGVKD. The V and J ends lost 4 bases and 5 bases respectively, with 8 bases between them. CDR3 DNA sequence: TGTGCCATCAGTGGCACGGGTACCGGGGAGCTGTTTTTT. Translation: CAISGTGTGELFF.

This chain links TRBV19 with TRBJ2-2; D unclear. The CDR3 spans 14 residues. The V end was cut by 7 bases, the J end by 5 bases, with 14 bases between. Germline V gene lookup returns CDR1 LNHDA and CDR2 SQIVND (reference sequence). In DNA, the CDR3 is TGTGCCAGTACTCCGAATGGGCGGACCGGGGAGCTGTTTTTT. This gives the protein CASTPNGRTGELFF.

This chain uses TRBV7-6 with TRBJ1-1, with D possibly matching TRBD1 (6 bases). The V end lost 4 bases, the J end lost 4 bases, and 19 bases lay between the germline ends. The length of the CDR3 is 16 residues. Germline V gene data show CDR1 as SGHVS and CDR2 as FNYEAQ. The CDR3 sequence is CASSSREGGRVTEAFF. DNA for the CDR3: TGTGCCAGCAGCTCCCGCGAGGGGGGGCGCGTCACTGAAGCTTTCTTT. The full variable domain, its missing parts supplied by reference TRBV7-6 and TRBJ1-1, is GAGVSQSPRYKVTKRGQDVALRCDPISGHVSLYWYRQALGQGPEFLTYFNYEAQQDKSGLPNDRFSAERPEGSISTLTIQRTEQRDSAMYRCASSSREGGRVTEAFFGQGTRLTVV.

The V call is TRBV7-2, the J call TRBJ2-7, with D possibly matching TRBD2 (6 bases). The CDR3 extends over 14 amino acids. The V and J ends lost 3 bases and 2 bases respectively, with 11 bases between them. Germline assignment: CDR1 SGHTA and CDR2 FQGNSA. Written as DNA, the CDR3 is TGTGCCAGCAGCTTCGGTGGAGGGGCCTACGAGCAGTACTTC. Encoded protein: CASSFGGGAYEQYF. The full variable domain, in which reference TRBV7-2 and TRBJ2-7 provide the parts outside the CDR3, is GAGVSQSPSNKVTEKGKDVELRCDPISGHTALYWYRQSLGQGLEFLIYFQGNSAPDKSGLPSDRFSAERTGGSVSTLTIQRTQQEDSAVYLCASSFGGGAYEQYFGPGTRLTVT.